These 23 T cell receptor beta chains originate from one sample sequenced in a study of pediatric ulcerative colitis. Profiling relied on immunoSEQ multiplex PCR, and the TCRdb table lists in-frame clones only, not all of them. The table has tens of thousands of clones, 80% to 90% seen once; the top ten hold about 1.5%. The sample taken for sequencing was blood. Receptors were obtained from a boy aged 5-17 years who was a control in a study of pediatric ulcerative colitis.

This chain uses TRBV28 with TRBJ2-7, with 7 bases identical to TRBD1. The J segment lost 7 bases and the V segment lost 3 bases, leaving 9 bases of the junction unmatched. The CDR3 has 14 residues. CDR1 is MDHEN and CDR2 is SYDVKM in the germline V gene. CDR3 region: CASSFGQDPNEQYF. CDR3 nucleotide sequence: TGTGCCAGCAGTTTCGGACAGGACCCGAATGAGCAGTACTTC. The full variable domain, in which reference TRBV28 and TRBJ2-7 provide the parts outside the CDR3, is DVKVTQSSRYLVKRTGEKVFLECVQDMDHENMFWYRQDPGLGLRLIYFSYDVKMKEKGDIPEGYSVSREKKERFSLILESASTNQTSMYLCASSFGQDPNEQYFGPGTRLTVT.

This sequence joins TRBV11-1 and TRBJ1-2; D not certain. The CDR3 has 15 amino acids. CDR1 is SGHAT and CDR2 is FQDESV in the germline V gene (reference sequence). Trimming left V 4 bases short and J 2 bases short, with 14 bases between. This chain's CDR3 is CASSSVKGRNYGYTF. The CDR3 DNA is TGTGCCAGCAGCTCCGTTAAGGGCCGGAACTATGGCTACACCTTC.

The CDR3 sequence is CASSVSGGAVDTQYF. The DNA for the CDR3 is TGTGCCAGTAGTGTCAGCGGGGGGGCTGTGGATACGCAGTATTTT. V is TRBV19 and J is TRBJ2-3; 10 nucleotides line up with TRBD2. The CDR3 runs 15 residues. CDR1 and CDR2 from the germline V gene are LNHDA and SQIVND (reference sequence). With 5 bases clipped from V and 6 bases from J, the junction kept 8 bases outside the gene matches.

This clone has only a few counts. The chain is built from TRBV20-1 and TRBJ1-1; no clear D gene. V was pared by 6 bases and J by 4 bases, with 9 bases between. The CDR3 totals 11 residues. In germline, CDR1 is DFQATT, CDR2 SNEGSKA (reference sequence). The CDR3 DNA sequence: TGCAGTGCCAGCGGGAGCACTGAAGCTTTCTTT. It codes for CSASGSTEAFF.

A few counts support this clone. The chain has TRBV7-3 and TRBJ1-1; 12 bases align to TRBD1. The germline CDR1 and CDR2 sequences are SGHTA and FQGTGA. This CDR3 is built from 15 residues. V dropped 4 bases and J dropped 6; count of bases not matched to a gene: 6. In nucleotides, the CDR3 is TGTGCCAGCAGCTCCGGGACAGGGGGCTTCTCTGAAGCTTTCTTT. This encodes CASSSGTGGFSEAFF.

The J gene is TRBJ1-2, the V gene TRBV2; D possibly corresponds to TRBD1 (6 bases). Germline values: CDR1 SNHLY, CDR2 FYNNEI. The CDR3 sequence is 13 residues long. Trimming took off 4 bases at V and 6 bases at J, with 12 bases between the two ends. DNA for the CDR3: TGTGCCAGCAGTGTAAGGAGGGGGGATGGCTACACCTTC. Translated, it gives CASSVRRGDGYTF.

The chain has TRBV6-6 and TRBJ1-4; D is undetermined. Between the trimmed V and J ends, which lost 0 bases and 13 bases, there was a span of 9 bases. Germline-derived CDR1 and CDR2 are MNHNY and SVGAGI (reference sequence). This CDR3 region has 12 residues. The CDR3 DNA follows: TGTGCCAGCAGTTACTCGAACAAGCGACTGTTTTTT. Residues: CASSYSNKRLFF.

The V call is TRBV11-2, the J call TRBJ2-1; D is uncertain. The CDR3 contains 15 residues. The V end lost 1 base, the J end lost 8 bases, and 15 bases lay between the germline ends. Per the germline V gene, CDR1 is SGHAT and CDR2 is FQNNGV. The chain's CDR3 is CASSLGTLIVDEQFF. DNA of the CDR3: TGTGCCAGCAGCTTAGGGACCCTGATAGTAGATGAGCAGTTCTTC.

The chain carries TRBV27 and TRBJ2-3; 7 nucleotides agree with TRBD1. CDR3 size: 15 residues. The germline CDR1 and CDR2 sequences are MNHEY and SMNVEV (reference sequence). After removal of 4 bases from V and 5 bases from J, the junction contained 9 bases not matched to a gene. CDR3 coding DNA: TGTGCCAGCAGTTACAGGGGCGTGGGAATAGATACGCAGTATTTT. Translated: CASSYRGVGIDTQYF.

The DNA of the CDR3 is TGTGCCAGCTCAACCAATAGTCACTCCTACGAGCAGTACTTC. This encodes CASSTNSHSYEQYF. The chain has TRBV18 and TRBJ2-7, with unresolved D. V lost 5 bases, J lost 0 bases, and 11 bases lay in between. The CDR3 covers 14 residues. The germline V gene has CDR1 KGHSH and CDR2 LQKENI.

CDR3 DNA sequence: TGTGCCAGTAGTATAGTAGGGGATCAGCCCCAGCATTTT. Encoded protein: CASSIVGDQPQHF. The rearrangement uses TRBV19 and TRBJ1-5, with D possibly being TRBD1 (5 bases). CDR3 length equals 13 residues. The V end lost 1 base, the J end lost 5 bases, and 6 bases lay between the germline ends. Germline CDR1 LNHDA, CDR2 SQIVND (reference sequence).

This clone occurred a few times. The chain carries TRBV5-1 and TRBJ2-4; D gene ambiguous. Germline-derived CDR1 and CDR2 are SGHRS and YFSETQ. This CDR3 is 14 amino acids long. V lost 4 bases to trimming and J lost 5 bases, with 13 bases between them. In DNA, the CDR3 is TGCGCCAGCAGCCCCGGGCCCGAGGAAAACATTCAGTACTTC. Translation: CASSPGPEENIQYF.

The J gene is TRBJ1-2, the V gene TRBV27, with TRBD1 identical over 7 bases. J was trimmed by 4 bases and V by 0 bases; bases with no gene match: 8. Germline V gene data show CDR1 as MNHEY and CDR2 as SMNVEV (reference sequence). CDR3 length equals 16 residues. As DNA, the CDR3 is TGTGCCAGCAGTTTATCGATAGCAGGGGGGTTCTATGGCTACACCTTC. Translating it yields CASSLSIAGGFYGYTF.

This sequence joins TRBV6-4 and TRBJ2-3, with 11 positions matching TRBD2. This CDR3 region has 15 residues. Germline assignment: CDR1 MRHNA and CDR2 SNTAGT. J lost 3 bases, V lost 4 bases, and 3 bases had no gene match. CDR3 bases: TGTGCCAGCAGTGCTAGCGGGGGGACTACAGATACGCAGTATTTT. Its translation: CASSASGGTTDTQYF.

The J gene is TRBJ1-5, the V gene TRBV28, with 9 bases lining up with TRBD1. The germline V gene has CDR1 MDHEN and CDR2 SYDVKM. After removal of 7 bases from V and 8 bases from J, the junction contained 12 bases not matched to a gene. The CDR3 is 15 amino acids. CDR3 nucleotide sequence: TGTGCCAGCAATACACAGGGGGCTGTGAGTGAGCCCCAGCATTTT. Translated: CASNTQGAVSEPQHF.

V is TRBV4-2 and J is TRBJ2-1, with 8 bases identical to TRBD2. With 8 bases clipped from V and 2 bases from J, the junction kept 8 bases outside the gene matches. The CDR3 is made up of 15 amino acids. Germline V gene data show CDR1 as LGHNA and CDR2 as YNFKEQ. This chain's CDR3 is CASGTSGGPYNEQFF. The DNA for the CDR3 is TGTGCCAGCGGAACAAGCGGGGGTCCCTACAATGAGCAGTTCTTC.

The gene calls are TRBV7-2 and TRBJ2-3; 10 bases fit TRBD2. CDR3 length equals 16 residues. The V and J ends lost 3 bases and 4 bases, in that order; junction bases with no gene match: 7. Germline V lookup: CDR1 SGHTA, CDR2 FQGNSA. The CDR3 region is CASSFTLAGESDTQYF. The CDR3 DNA follows: TGTGCCAGCAGCTTCACTCTAGCGGGAGAATCAGATACGCAGTATTTT. The complete variable domain, with remaining parts taken from reference TRBV7-2 and TRBJ2-3, reads GAGVSQSPSNKVTEKGKDVELRCDPISGHTALYWYRQSLGQGLEFLIYFQGNSAPDKSGLPSDRFSAERTGGSVSTLTIQRTQQEDSAVYLCASSFTLAGESDTQYFGPGTRLTVL.

The rearrangement joins TRBV6-1 to TRBJ1-6, with a weak D call TRBD1 (6 bases). The CDR3 totals 15 residues. Germline lookup yields CDR1 MNHNS and CDR2 SASEGT. The ends were cut back, 11 bases at V and 7 bases at J, with 21 bases in the middle. The CDR3 is CALNAAGEGNSPLHF. The CDR3 DNA is TGTGCCTTAAACGCGGCAGGGGAGGGGAATTCACCCCTCCACTTT.

The rearrangement links TRBV6-6 to TRBJ2-2; no definite D call. This CDR3 contains 13 residues. Germline CDR1 MNHNY, CDR2 SVGAGI (reference sequence). V lost 8 bases and J 3 bases, leaving 10 bases between the germline ends. CDR3 coding DNA: TGTGCCAGCGGGGTTGGTGACACCGGGGAGCTGTTTTTT. It encodes CASGVGDTGELFF.

The chain is built from TRBV4-3 and TRBJ1-1; no clear D. Germline CDR1 is LGHNA and CDR2 is YSLEER. The CDR3 has 13 amino acids. Trimming took off 4 bases at V and 4 bases at J, with 10 bases between the two ends. CDR3 loop: CASSREYVTEAFF. DNA of the CDR3: TGCGCCAGCAGCCGAGAGTATGTCACTGAAGCTTTCTTT.

The V call is TRBV28, the J call TRBJ1-1, with a weak D call TRBD1 (5 bases). This CDR3 contains 15 residues. Germline loops: CDR1 MDHEN, CDR2 SYDVKM. Between the trimmed V and J ends, which lost 2 bases and 3 bases, there was a span of 13 bases. The CDR3 is CASSLDRREYTEAFF. The CDR3 nucleotides are TGTGCCAGCAGTTTAGACCGCAGGGAGTACACTGAAGCTTTCTTT.

This clone was observed a single time. The junction does not match germline at one end; this may be a read error. The rearrangement uses TRBV6-4 and TRBJ2-3, with 10 bases identical to TRBD2. The germline V gene encodes CDR1 MRHNA and CDR2 SNTAGT. The CDR3 runs 15 residues. The CDR3: CASSSLAGETDMQYF. The CDR3 nucleotides are TGTGCCAGCAGTAGTCTAGCGGGGGAAACAGATATGCAGTATTTT.

The V and J genes are TRBV6-1 and TRBJ2-7; 13 bases fit TRBD2. J was trimmed by 9 bases and V by 6 bases; bases with no gene match: 11. This CDR3 is built from 15 residues. Looked up from germline, CDR1 is MNHNS and CDR2 is SASEGT. CDR3 sequence: CASRPRLAGGNGQYF. The CDR3 DNA follows: TGTGCCAGCAGGCCCCGACTAGCGGGAGGTAACGGGCAGTACTTC.